The clone carrying this T cell receptor (beta chain) was recorded a few times. Time point reported: blood at routine non-recurrence follow-up after resection. The data were obtained in a study of spatial heterogeneity in lung cancer. Via MiXCR, TCRdb re-called the 5' RACE reads, giving one row per CDR3 protein. The sample carries about 120,000 distinct CDR3 sequences, 11% recorded once. CDR1 and CDR2 from the germline V gene are MNHEY and SVGAGI. The CDR3 has 17 residues. V lost 0 bases to trimming and J lost 2 bases; unmatched junction nucleotides: 7. The source is a female donor with early-stage non-small cell lung cancer. Source: PBMCs, taken at follow-up. The V call is TRBV6-5, the J call TRBJ1-3; TRBD1 matches at 7 bases. The CDR3 coding sequence is TGTGCCAGCAGTTACTCAGACAGGGTCTTGCCTGGAAACACCATATATTTT. It encodes CASSYSDRVLPGNTIYF.